This T cell receptor beta chain is drawn from a study of cytomegalovirus exposure and HLA in healthy donors. Researchers ran the PCR with 60 Vbeta and 13 Jbeta primers. Some clones are missing from TCRdb's copy, which holds only in-frame ones; the method was immunoSEQ multiplex PCR. The sample has about 150,000 clones, 79% seen once. As for this clone: Its antigen is unknown.

Study-wide findings and caveats: Among TCR beta chains, those listed as cytomegalovirus-associated numbered under 200. In vitro testing confirmed a few CMV-associated chains as specific for CMV antigens. Sequence variants that were highly shared formed a cluster that was likely a sequencing artifact. A later analysis found TCR association rates differed by HLA locus, highest for DRB1 and lowest for HLA-C.

This TCR was recovered from a man aged 45-65 years in good health and CMV-seropositive. The source material was PBMCs.

The CDR3 protein is CASSEGQGTGANVLTF. The CDR3 DNA follows: TGTGCCAGCAGTGAAGGGCAGGGAACTGGGGCCAACGTCCTGACTTTC. The V and J genes are TRBV6-4 and TRBJ2-6, with D tentatively TRBD1 (5 bases). The CDR3 spans 16 residues. Germline V CDR1 and CDR2: MRHNA, SNTAGT. Trimming left V 3 bases short and J 2 bases short, with 11 bases between.